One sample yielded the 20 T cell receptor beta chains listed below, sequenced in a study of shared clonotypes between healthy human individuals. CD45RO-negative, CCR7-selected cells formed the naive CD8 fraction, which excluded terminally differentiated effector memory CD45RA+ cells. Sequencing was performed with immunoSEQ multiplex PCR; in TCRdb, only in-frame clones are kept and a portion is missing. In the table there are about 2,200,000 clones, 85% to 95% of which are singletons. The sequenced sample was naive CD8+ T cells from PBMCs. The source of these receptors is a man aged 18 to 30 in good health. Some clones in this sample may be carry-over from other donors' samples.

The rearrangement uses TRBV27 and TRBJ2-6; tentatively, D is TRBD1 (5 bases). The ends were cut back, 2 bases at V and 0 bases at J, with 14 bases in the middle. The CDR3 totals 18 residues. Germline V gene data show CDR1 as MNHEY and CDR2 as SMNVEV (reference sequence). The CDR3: CASSLGAGTSSGANVLTF. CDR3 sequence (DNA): TGTGCCAGCAGTTTAGGGGCAGGAACAAGCTCTGGGGCCAACGTCCTGACTTTC.

As DNA, the CDR3 is TGCGCCAGCAGCGCGGACTTTAGCAATCAGCCCCAGCATTTT. Translation gives CASSADFSNQPQHF. The chain recombines TRBV5-1 with TRBJ1-5; D remains ambiguous. Trimming shortened V by 4 bases and J by 0 bases, and 8 bases separated the two germline ends. Per the germline V gene, CDR1 is SGHRS and CDR2 is YFSETQ. The CDR3 is made up of 14 amino acids. The full variable domain, with the rest looked up from reference TRBV5-1 and TRBJ1-5, is KAGVTQTPRYLIKTRGQQVTLSCSPISGHRSVSWYQQTPGQGLQFLFEYFSETQRNKGNFPGRFSGRQFSNSRSEMNVSTLELGDSALYLCASSADFSNQPQHFGDGTRLSIL.

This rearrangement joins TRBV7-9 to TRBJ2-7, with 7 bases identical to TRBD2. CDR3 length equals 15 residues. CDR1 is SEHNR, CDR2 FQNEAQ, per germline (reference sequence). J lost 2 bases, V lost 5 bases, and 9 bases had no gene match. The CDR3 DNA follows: TGTGCCAGCAGCCCTACGAGCGGGAAGGCCTACGAGCAGTACTTC. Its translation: CASSPTSGKAYEQYF.

CDR3 loop: CAWSSYYNEQFF. In DNA, the CDR3 is TGTGCCTGGAGTTCTTATTACAATGAGCAGTTCTTC. The V gene is TRBV30, the J gene TRBJ2-1, with D unresolved. Germline CDR1 reads GTSNPN; CDR2 reads SVGIG (reference sequence). The CDR3 spans 12 residues. Trimming took off 2 bases at V and 4 bases at J, with 6 bases between the two ends.

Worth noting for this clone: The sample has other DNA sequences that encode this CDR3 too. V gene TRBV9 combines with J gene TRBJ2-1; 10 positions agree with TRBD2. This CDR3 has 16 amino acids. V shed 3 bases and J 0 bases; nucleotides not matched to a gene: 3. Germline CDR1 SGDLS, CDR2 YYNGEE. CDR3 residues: CASSAPSGSSYNEQFF. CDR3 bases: TGTGCCAGCAGCGCCCCTAGCGGGAGCTCCTACAATGAGCAGTTCTTC.

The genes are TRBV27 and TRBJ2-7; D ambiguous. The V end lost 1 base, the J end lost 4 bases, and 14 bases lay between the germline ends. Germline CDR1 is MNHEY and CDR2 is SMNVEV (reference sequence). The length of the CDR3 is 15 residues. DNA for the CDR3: TGTGCCAGCAGTTTATTAAGTCAGTGGAGATACGAGCAGTACTTC. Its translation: CASSLLSQWRYEQYF.

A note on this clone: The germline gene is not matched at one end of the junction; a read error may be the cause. This CDR3 reads CAWTTGGESYEQYF. The CDR3 coding sequence is TGTGCGTGGACGACAGGGGGCGAATCATACGAGCAGTACTTC. The rearrangement uses TRBV30 and TRBJ2-7; 10 bases map to TRBD1. CDR1 and CDR2 from the germline V gene are GTSNPN and SVGIG (reference sequence). The CDR3 extends over 14 amino acids.

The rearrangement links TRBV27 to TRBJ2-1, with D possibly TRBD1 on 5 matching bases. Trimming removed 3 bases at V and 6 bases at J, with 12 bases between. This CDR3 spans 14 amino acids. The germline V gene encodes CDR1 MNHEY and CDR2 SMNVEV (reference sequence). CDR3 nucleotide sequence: TGTGCCAGCAGTTTTATGGGGCCAAGCAATGAGCAGTTCTTC. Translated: CASSFMGPSNEQFF.

The CDR3 DNA sequence: TGTGCCAGCAGCGTGGCAGCCGGACGGTATCCTAACTATGGCTACACCTTC. It encodes CASSVAAGRYPNYGYTF. The chain carries TRBV9 and TRBJ1-2; the D is unclear. Per germline, CDR1 SGDLS and CDR2 YYNGEE. Trimming stripped 2 bases from V and 0 bases from J, with 17 bases between. The CDR3 is made up of 17 amino acids.

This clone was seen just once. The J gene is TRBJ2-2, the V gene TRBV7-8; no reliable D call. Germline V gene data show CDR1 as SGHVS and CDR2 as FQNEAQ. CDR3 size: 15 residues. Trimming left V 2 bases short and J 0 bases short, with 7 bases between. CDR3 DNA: TGTGCCAGCAGCTTATGGCACCCGAACACCGGGGAGCTGTTTTTT. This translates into CASSLWHPNTGELFF.

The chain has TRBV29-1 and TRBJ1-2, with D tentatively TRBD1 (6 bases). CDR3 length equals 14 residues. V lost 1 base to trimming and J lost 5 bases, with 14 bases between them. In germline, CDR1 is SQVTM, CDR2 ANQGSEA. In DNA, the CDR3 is TGCAGCGTTGAAGTACAGGGTGCCTGGTATGGCTACACCTTC. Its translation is CSVEVQGAWYGYTF.

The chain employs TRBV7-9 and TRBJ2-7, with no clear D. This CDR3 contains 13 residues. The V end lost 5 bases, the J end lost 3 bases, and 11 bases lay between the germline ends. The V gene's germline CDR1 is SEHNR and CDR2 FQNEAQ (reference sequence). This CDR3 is CASSRGVGYEQYF. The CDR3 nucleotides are TGTGCCAGCAGCCGTGGGGTGGGCTACGAGCAGTACTTC. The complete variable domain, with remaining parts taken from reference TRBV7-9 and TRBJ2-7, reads DTGVSQNPRHKITKRGQNVTFRCDPISEHNRLYWYRQTLGQGPEFLTYFQNEAQLEKSRLLSDRFSAERPKGSFSTLEIQRTEQGDSAMYLCASSRGVGYEQYFGPGTRLTVT.

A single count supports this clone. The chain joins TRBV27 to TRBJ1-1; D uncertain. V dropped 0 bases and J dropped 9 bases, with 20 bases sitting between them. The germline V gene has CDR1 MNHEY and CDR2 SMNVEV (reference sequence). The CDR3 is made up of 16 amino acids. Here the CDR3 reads CASSLSGGLVGRQAFF. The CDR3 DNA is TGTGCCAGCAGTTTATCCGGTGGACTAGTAGGCAGGCAAGCTTTCTTT.

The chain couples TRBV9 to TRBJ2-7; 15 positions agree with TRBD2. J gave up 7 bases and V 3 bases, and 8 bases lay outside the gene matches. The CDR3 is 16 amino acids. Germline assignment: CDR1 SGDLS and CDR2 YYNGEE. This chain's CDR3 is CASSGGTSGRPWEQYF. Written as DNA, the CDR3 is TGTGCCAGCAGCGGGGGGACTAGCGGGAGGCCTTGGGAGCAGTACTTC.

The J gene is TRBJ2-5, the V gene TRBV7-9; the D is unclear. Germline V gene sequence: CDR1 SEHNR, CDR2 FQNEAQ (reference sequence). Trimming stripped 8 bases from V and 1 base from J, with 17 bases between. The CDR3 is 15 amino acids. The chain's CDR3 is CASRRWGAPQETQYF. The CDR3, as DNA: TGTGCCAGCCGCCGCTGGGGTGCCCCCCAAGAGACCCAGTACTTC. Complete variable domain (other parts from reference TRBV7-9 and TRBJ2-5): DTGVSQNPRHKITKRGQNVTFRCDPISEHNRLYWYRQTLGQGPEFLTYFQNEAQLEKSRLLSDRFSAERPKGSFSTLEIQRTEQGDSAMYLCASRRWGAPQETQYFGPGTRLLVL.

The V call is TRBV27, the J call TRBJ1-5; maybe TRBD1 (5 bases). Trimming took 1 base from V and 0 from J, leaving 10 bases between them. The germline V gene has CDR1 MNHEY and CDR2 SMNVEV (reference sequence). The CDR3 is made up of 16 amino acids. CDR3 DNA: TGTGCCAGCAGTTTATTAGGAGGGGTTAGCAATCAGCCCCAGCATTTT. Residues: CASSLLGGVSNQPQHF.

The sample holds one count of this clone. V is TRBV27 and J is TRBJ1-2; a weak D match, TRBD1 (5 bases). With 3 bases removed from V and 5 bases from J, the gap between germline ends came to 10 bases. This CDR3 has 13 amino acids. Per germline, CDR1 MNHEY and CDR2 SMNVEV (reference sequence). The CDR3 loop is CASSFTGRYGYTF. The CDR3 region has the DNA TGTGCCAGCAGTTTTACGGGACGGTATGGCTACACCTTC.

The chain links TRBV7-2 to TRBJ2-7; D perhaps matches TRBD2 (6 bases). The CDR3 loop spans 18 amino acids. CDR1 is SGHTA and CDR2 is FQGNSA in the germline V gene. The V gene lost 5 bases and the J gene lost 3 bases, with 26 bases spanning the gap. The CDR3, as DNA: TGTGCCAGCAGCCAAAGGCCCCTTCTAGCGCCGGTCGACTACGAGCAGTACTTC. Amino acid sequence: CASSQRPLLAPVDYEQYF. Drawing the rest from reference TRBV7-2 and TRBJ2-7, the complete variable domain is GAGVSQSPSNKVTEKGKDVELRCDPISGHTALYWYRQSLGQGLEFLIYFQGNSAPDKSGLPSDRFSAERTGGSVSTLTIQRTQQEDSAVYLCASSQRPLLAPVDYEQYFGPGTRLTVT.

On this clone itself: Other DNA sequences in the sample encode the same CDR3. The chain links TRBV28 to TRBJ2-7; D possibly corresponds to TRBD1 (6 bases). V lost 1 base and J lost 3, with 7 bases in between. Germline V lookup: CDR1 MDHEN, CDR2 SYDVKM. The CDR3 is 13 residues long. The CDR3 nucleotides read TGTGCCAGCAGTTTATCGACAGGCTACGAGCAGTACTTC. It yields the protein CASSLSTGYEQYF.

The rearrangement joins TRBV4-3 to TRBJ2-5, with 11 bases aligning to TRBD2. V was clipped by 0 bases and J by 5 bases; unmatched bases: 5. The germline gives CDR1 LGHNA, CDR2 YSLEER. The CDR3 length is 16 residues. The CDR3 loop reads CASSQDLAGGSETQYF. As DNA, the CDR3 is TGCGCCAGCAGCCAAGATCTAGCGGGAGGATCCGAGACCCAGTACTTC.